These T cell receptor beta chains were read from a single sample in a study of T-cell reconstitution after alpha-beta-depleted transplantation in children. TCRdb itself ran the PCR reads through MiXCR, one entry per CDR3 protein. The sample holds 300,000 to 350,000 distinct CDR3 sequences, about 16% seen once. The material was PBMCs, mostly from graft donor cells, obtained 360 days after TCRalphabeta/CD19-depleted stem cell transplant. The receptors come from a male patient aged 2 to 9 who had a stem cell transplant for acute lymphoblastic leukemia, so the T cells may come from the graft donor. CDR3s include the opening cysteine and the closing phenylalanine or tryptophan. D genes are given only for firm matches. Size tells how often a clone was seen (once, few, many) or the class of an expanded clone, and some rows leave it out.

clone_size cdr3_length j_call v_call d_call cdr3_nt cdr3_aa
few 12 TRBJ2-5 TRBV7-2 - TGTGCCAGCAGCCGAAAGAGCGGGACCCAGTACTTC CASSRKSGTQYF
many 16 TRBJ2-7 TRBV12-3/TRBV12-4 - TGTGCCAGCAGTTTAGCTCGAAGGGGTGAAATGAACGAGCAGTACTTC CASSLARRGEMNEQYF
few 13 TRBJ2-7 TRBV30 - TGTGCCTGGAGTGCCTGGGCAACTAGCGAGCAGTACTTC CAWSAWATSEQYF
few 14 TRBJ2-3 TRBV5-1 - TGCGCCAGCAGCCCATCCCCTGGCACAGATACGCAGTATTTT CASSPSPGTDTQYF
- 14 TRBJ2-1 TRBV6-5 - TGTGCCAGCAGTTGGGGGGAGGAGGGCAATGAGCAGTTCTTC CASSWGEEGNEQFF
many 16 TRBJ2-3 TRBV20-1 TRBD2 TGCAGTGCTAGAGGGGTGACGACTAGCGGGCTTGATACGCAGTATTTT CSARGVTTSGLDTQYF
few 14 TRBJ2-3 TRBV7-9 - TGTGCCAGCAGCTTACGCCGGTTGTCAGATACGCAGTATTTT CASSLRRLSDTQYF
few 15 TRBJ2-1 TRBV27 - TGTGCCAGCAGTCTAGGGGTCGGCAGGCGCGATGAGCAGTTCTTC CASSLGVGRRDEQFF
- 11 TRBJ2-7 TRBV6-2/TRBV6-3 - TGTGCCAGCAGCCTGGACTACCGAGAGTACTTC CASSLDYREYF
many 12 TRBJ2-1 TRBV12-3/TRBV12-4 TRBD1 TGTGCCAGCAGGACAGGGGGCAATGAGCAGTTCTTC CASRTGGNEQFF
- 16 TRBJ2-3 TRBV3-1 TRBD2 TGTGCCAGCAGCCAAGATGCAGCGGGAGCCTCAGATACGCAGTATTTT CASSQDAAGASDTQYF
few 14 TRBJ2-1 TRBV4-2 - TGTGCCAGCAGCCCGGGGACGGGAGACAATGAGCAGTTCTTC CASSPGTGDNEQFF
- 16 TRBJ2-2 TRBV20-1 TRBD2 TGCAGTGCTAGAGGAGCCCCACTAGCGGGAGGCGGGGAGCTGTTTTTT CSARGAPLAGGGELFF
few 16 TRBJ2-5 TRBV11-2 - TGTGCCAGCAGCTTAGGGGTTGGGCAGTACCAAGAGACCCAGTACTTC CASSLGVGQYQETQYF
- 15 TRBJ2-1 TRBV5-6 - TGTGCCAGCAGCTTACGGGCGTCCCTTAGCAATGAGCAGTTCTTC CASSLRASLSNEQFF
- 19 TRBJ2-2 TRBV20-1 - TGCAGTGCTAGGTTGCATGGCCTAACCGGGGCGCTTGAGGCCGGGGAGCTGTTTTTT CSARLHGLTGALEAGELFF
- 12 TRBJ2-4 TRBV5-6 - TGTGCCAGCAGCTCGACAGCAAACATTCAGTACTTC CASSSTANIQYF
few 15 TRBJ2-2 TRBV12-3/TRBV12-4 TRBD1 TGTGCCAGCAGCCCGACAGGGTGGGACACCGGGGAGCTGTTTTTT CASSPTGWDTGELFF
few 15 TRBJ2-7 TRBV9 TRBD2 TGTGCCAGCAGCGTCGGCGCTAGCGGGAGTCACGAGCAGTACTTC CASSVGASGSHEQYF
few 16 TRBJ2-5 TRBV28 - TGTGCCAGCAGTTTAGCGTGGGGCCCAACCCAAGAGACCCAGTACTTC CASSLAWGPTQETQYF
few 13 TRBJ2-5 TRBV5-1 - TGCGCCAGCAGCTTGTTCCAGGCGGAGACCCAGTACTTC CASSLFQAETQYF
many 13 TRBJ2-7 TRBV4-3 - TGCGCCACCAGCCAAGATCATGGTTACGAGCAGTACTTC CATSQDHGYEQYF
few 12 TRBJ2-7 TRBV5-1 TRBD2 TGCGCCAGCAGCCTTAGCGGGACCGAGCAGTACTTC CASSLSGTEQYF
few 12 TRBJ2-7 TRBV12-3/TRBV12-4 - TGTGCCAGCAAGGGGAGCTCCTACGAGCAGTACTTC CASKGSSYEQYF
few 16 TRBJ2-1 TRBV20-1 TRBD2 TGCAGTGCTAGACCGGGACTAGCGGGAGGGCCCAATGAGCAGTTCTTC CSARPGLAGGPNEQFF
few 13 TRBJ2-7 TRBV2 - TGTGCCAGCAGTGAACTCTCCCGGTACGAGCAGTACTTC CASSELSRYEQYF
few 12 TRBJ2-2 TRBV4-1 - TGCGCCAGCAGCCGACTGTACGGGGAGCTGTTTTTT CASSRLYGELFF
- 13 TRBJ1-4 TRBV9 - TGTGCCAGCAGCTCCCTTGGACAGGAAAAACTGTTTTTT CASSSLGQEKLFF
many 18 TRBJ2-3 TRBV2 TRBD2 TGTGCCAGCTTCGGGACTAGCGGGAGCGTGTCACGGGCAGATACGCAGTATTTT CASFGTSGSVSRADTQYF
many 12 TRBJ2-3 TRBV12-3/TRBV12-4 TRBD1 TGTGCCAGCAGCGACAGGGCAGATACGCAGTATTTT CASSDRADTQYF
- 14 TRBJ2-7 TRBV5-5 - TGTGCCAGCAGCGTTGGATCACAGGGCCACGAGCAGTACTTC CASSVGSQGHEQYF
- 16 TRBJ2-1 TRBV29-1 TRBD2 TGCAGCGCCGCCCCAACGACTAGCGGAGATTACAATGAGCAGTTCTTC CSAAPTTSGDYNEQFF
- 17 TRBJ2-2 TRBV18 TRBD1 TGTGCCAGCTCACCACGAGCCGGGACAGGAAACACCGGGGAGCTGTTTTTT CASSPRAGTGNTGELFF
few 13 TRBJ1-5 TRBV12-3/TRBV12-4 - TGTGCCAGCAGTCCGACAGGCCGTCAGCCCCAGCATTTT CASSPTGRQPQHF
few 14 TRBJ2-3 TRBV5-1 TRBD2 TGCGCCAGCAGCTTTACTAGCGGGATCGATACGCAGTATTTT CASSFTSGIDTQYF
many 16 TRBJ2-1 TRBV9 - TGTGCCAGCAGCGTAGCCCTGGACTATATTTACAATGAGCAGTTCTTC CASSVALDYIYNEQFF
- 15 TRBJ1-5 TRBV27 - TGTGCCAGCAGTTCCTCCCGGGACCCAGGTGGGCCCCAGCATTTT CASSSSRDPGGPQHF
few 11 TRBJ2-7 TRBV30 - TGTGCCTGGAGTAGGGGGTCCGAGCAGTACTTC CAWSRGSEQYF
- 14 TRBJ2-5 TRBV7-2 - TGTGCCAGCAGCCCCCCCAACAGGGCTGAGACCCAGTACTTC CASSPPNRAETQYF
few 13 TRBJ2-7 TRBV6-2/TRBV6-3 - TGTGCCAGTCGGACTAAAAAGGACTCCGAGCAGTACTTC CASRTKKDSEQYF
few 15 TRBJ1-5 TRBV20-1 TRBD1 TGCAGTGCCTCGAGGGGACAGGCGCTGAATCAGCCCCAGCATTTT CSASRGQALNQPQHF
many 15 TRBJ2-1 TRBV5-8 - TGTGCCAGCAGCTTGCCCGCACCAGGCTACAATGAGCAGTTCTTC CASSLPAPGYNEQFF
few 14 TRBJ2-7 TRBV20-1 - TGCAGTGCTCCATTAGGCGGCGTGGGCCCCGAGCAGTACTTC CSAPLGGVGPEQYF
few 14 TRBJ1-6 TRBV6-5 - TGTGCCAGCAGTTATGGACAAGTCAATTCACCCCTCCACTTT CASSYGQVNSPLHF
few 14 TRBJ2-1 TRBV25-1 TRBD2 TGTGCCAGCAGTGACGCGGGAGTTGGGAATGAGCAGTTCTTC CASSDAGVGNEQFF
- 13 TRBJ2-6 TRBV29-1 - TGCAGCGTTGAAGGCCCCTGGGCCAACGTCCTGACTTTC CSVEGPWANVLTF
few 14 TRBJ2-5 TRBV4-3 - TGCGCCAGCAGCCAAGATCCGGGGGTCGGGGCCCAGTACTTC CASSQDPGVGAQYF
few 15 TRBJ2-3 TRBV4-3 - TGCGCCAGCAGCCAGGAGGGGGCTGCGACAGATACGCAGTATTTT CASSQEGAATDTQYF
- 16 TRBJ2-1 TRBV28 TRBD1 TGTGCCAGCAGAGGAACAGGGGGCTGGAGCTACAATGAGCAGTTCTTC CASRGTGGWSYNEQFF